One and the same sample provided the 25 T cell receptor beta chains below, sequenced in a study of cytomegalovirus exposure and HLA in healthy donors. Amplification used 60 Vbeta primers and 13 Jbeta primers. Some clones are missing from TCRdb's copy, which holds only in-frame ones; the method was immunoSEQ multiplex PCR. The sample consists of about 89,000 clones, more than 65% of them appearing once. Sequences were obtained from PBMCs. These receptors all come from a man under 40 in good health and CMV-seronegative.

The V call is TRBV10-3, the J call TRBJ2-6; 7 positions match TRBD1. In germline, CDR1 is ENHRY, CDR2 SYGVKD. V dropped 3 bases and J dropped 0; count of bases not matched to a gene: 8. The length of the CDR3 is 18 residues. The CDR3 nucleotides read TGTGCCATCAGTGATGAGGGACAGAGGAGCTCTGGGGCCAACGTCCTGACTTTC. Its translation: CAISDEGQRSSGANVLTF.

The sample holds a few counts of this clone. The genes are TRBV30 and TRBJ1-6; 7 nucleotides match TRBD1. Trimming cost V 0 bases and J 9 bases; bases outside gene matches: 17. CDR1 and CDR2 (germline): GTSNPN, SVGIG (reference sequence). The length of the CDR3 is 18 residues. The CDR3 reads CAWSVMYRGLIRGSPLHF. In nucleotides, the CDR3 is TGTGCCTGGAGTGTAATGTACAGGGGTTTGATAAGAGGTTCACCCCTCCACTTT.

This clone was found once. CDR3 sequence (DNA): TGTGCCAGCTCCTCTGACGGGGGGCTCCACAATGAGCAGTTCTTC. Its protein product is CASSSDGGLHNEQFF. The V and J genes are TRBV5-6 and TRBJ2-1, with TRBD2 as a possible D gene (7 bases). V lost 7 bases and J 5 bases, leaving 19 bases between the germline ends. The CDR3 is made up of 15 amino acids. The germline V gene encodes CDR1 SGHDT and CDR2 YYEEEE.

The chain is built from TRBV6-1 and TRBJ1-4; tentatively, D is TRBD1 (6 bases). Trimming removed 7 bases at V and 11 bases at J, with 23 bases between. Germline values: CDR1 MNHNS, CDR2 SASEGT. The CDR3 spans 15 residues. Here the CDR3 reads CASTLGGGLNSKLFF. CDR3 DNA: TGTGCCAGCACCCTAGGCGGGGGGCTCAACAGTAAACTGTTTTTT.

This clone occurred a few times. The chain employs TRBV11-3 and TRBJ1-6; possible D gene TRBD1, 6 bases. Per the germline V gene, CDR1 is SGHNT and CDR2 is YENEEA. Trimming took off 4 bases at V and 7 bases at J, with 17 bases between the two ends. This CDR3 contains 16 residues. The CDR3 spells CASSSENRVSNSPLHF. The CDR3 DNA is TGTGCCAGCAGCTCGGAGAACAGGGTGAGCAATTCACCCCTCCACTTT. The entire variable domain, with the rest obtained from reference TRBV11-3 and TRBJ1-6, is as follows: EAGVVQSPRYKIIEKKQPVAFWCNPISGHNTLYWYLQNLGQGPELLIRYENEEAVDDSQLPKDRFSAERLKGVDSTLKIQPAELGDSAVYLCASSSENRVSNSPLHFGNGTRLTVT.

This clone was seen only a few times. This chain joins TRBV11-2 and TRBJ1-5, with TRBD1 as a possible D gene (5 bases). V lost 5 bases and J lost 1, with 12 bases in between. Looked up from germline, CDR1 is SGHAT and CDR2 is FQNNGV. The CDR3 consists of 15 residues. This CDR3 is CASSRGAGSNQPQHF. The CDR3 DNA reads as TGTGCCAGCAGCAGGGGAGCGGGGAGCAATCAGCCCCAGCATTTT.

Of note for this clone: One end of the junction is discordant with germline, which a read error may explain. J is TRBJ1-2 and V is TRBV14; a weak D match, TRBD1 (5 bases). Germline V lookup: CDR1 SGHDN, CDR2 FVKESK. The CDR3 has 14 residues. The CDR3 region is CASSQDPGNYGYTF. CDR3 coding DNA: TGTGCCAGCAGCCAAGACCCAGGGAACTACGGCTACACCTTC.

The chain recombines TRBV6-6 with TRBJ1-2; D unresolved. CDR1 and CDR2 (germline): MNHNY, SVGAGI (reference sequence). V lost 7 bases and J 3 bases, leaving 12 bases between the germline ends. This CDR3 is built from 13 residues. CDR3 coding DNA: TGTGCCAGCACCAAGACGGGAGACTATGGCTACACCTTC. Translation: CASTKTGDYGYTF.

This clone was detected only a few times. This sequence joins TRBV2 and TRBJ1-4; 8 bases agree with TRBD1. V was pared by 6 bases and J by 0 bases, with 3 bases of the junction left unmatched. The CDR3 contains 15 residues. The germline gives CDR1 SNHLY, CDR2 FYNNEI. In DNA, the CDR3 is TGTGCCAGCAGGATGGACAGGGCAACTAATGAAAAACTGTTTTTT. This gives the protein CASRMDRATNEKLFF.

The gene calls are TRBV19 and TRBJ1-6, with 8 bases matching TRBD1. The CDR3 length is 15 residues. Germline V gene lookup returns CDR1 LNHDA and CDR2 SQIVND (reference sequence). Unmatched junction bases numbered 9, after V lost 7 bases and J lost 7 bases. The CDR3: CASKTSGTGNSPLHF. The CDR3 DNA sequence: TGTGCCAGTAAAACCTCCGGGACAGGCAATTCACCCCTCCACTTT.

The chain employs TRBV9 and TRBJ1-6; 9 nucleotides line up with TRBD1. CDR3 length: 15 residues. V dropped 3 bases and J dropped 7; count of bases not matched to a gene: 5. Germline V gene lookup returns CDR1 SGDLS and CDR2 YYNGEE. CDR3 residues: CASSATGTGNSPLHF. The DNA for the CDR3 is TGTGCCAGCAGCGCTACCGGGACAGGGAATTCACCCCTCCACTTT.

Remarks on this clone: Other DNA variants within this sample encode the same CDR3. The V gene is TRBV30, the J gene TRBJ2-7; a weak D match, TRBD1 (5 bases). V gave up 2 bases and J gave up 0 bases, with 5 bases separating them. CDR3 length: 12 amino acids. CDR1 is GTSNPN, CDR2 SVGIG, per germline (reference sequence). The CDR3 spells CAWSRGSYEQYF. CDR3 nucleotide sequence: TGTGCCTGGAGTAGGGGCTCCTACGAGCAGTACTTC.

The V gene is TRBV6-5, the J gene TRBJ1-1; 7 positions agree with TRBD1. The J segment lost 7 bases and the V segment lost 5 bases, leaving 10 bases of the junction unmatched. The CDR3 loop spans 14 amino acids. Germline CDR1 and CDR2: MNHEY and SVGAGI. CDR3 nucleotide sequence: TGTGCCAGCAGTGGTACAGGGGCCTCTTATGAAGCTTTCTTT. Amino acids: CASSGTGASYEAFF.

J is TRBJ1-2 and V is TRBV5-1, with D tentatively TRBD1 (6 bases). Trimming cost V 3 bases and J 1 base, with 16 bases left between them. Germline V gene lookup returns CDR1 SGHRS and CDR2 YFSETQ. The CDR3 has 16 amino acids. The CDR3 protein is CASSWEGQRDNYGYTF. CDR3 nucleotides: TGCGCCAGCAGCTGGGAAGGACAGCGAGATAACTATGGCTACACCTTC.

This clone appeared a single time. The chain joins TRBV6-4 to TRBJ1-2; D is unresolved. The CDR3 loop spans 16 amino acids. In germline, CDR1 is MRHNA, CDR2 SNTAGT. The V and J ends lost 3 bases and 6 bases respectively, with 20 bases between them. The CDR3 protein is CASSDRHVKHQDGYTF. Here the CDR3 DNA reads TGTGCCAGCAGTGATCGTCACGTAAAGCACCAAGATGGCTACACCTTC.

In DNA, the CDR3 is TGTGCCAGTAGTATTGGCAGGATTGGCTACACCTTC. It is translated as CASSIGRIGYTF. The V and J genes are TRBV19 and TRBJ1-2; the D is unclear. With 3 bases removed from V and 7 bases from J, the gap between germline ends came to 9 bases. Germline values: CDR1 LNHDA, CDR2 SQIVND (reference sequence). CDR3 length: 12 amino acids.

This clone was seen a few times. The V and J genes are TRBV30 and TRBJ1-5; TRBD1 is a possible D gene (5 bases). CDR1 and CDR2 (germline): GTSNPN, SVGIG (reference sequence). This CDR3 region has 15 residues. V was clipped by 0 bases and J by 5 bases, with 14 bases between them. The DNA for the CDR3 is TGTGCCTGGAGTGTAAGTGCGGGGGATTATCAGCCCCAGCATTTT. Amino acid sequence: CAWSVSAGDYQPQHF.

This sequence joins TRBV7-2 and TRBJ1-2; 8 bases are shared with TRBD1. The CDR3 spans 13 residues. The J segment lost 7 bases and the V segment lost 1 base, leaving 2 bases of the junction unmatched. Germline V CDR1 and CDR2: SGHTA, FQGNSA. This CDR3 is CASSLVTGGGYTF. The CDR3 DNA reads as TGTGCCAGCAGCTTAGTAACAGGGGGTGGCTACACCTTC.

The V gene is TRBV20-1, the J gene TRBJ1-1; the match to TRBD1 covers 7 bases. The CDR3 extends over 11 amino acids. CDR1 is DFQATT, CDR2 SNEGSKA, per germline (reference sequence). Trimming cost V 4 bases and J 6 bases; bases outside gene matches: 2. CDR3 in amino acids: CSATTGAEAFF. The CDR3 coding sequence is TGCAGTGCTACCACAGGGGCTGAAGCTTTCTTT.

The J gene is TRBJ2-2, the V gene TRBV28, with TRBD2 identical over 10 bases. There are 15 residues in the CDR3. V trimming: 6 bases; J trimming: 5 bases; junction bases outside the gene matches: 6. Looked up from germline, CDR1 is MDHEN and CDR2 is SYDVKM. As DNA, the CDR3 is TGTGCCAGCAGGGGACTAGCGCTGAATACCGGGGAGCTGTTTTTT. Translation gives CASRGLALNTGELFF.

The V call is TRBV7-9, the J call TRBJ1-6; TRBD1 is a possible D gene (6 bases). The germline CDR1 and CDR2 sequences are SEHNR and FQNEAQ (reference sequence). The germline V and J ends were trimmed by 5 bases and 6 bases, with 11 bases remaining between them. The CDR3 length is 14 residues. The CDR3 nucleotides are TGTGCCAGCAGCCAGGGACAACCTAATTCACCCCTCCACTTT. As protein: CASSQGQPNSPLHF.

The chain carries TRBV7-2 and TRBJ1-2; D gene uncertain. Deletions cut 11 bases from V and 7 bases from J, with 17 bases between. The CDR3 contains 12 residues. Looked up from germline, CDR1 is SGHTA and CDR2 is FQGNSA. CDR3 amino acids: CASTGRATGYTF. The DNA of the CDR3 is TGTGCCTCCACCGGGAGGGCGACTGGCTACACCTTC. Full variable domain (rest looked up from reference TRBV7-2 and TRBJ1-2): GAGVSQSPSNKVTEKGKDVELRCDPISGHTALYWYRQSLGQGLEFLIYFQGNSAPDKSGLPSDRFSAERTGGSVSTLTIQRTQQEDSAVYLCASTGRATGYTFGSGTRLTVV.

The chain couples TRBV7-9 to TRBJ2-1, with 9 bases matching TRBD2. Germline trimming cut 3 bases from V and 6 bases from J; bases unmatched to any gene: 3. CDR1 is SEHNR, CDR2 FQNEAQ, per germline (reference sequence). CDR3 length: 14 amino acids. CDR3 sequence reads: CASSFGLAFNEQFF. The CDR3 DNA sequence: TGTGCCAGCAGCTTCGGACTAGCGTTCAATGAGCAGTTCTTC. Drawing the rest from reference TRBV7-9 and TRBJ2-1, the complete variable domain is DTGVSQNPRHKITKRGQNVTFRCDPISEHNRLYWYRQTLGQGPEFLTYFQNEAQLEKSRLLSDRFSAERPKGSFSTLEIQRTEQGDSAMYLCASSFGLAFNEQFFGPGTRLTVL.

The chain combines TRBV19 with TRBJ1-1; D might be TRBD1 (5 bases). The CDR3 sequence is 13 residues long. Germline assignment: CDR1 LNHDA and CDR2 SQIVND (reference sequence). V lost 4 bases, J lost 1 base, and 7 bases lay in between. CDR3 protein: CASSKTENTEAFF. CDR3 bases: TGTGCCAGTAGTAAGACAGAGAACACTGAAGCTTTCTTT.

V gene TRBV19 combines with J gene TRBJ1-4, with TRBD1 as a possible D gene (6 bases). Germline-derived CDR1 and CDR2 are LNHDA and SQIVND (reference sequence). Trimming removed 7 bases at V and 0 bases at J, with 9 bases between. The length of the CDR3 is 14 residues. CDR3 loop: CASNYRATNEKLFF. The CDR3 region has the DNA TGTGCCAGTAATTACAGGGCAACTAATGAAAAACTGTTTTTT. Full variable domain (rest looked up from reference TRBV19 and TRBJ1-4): DGGITQSPKYLFRKEGQNVTLSCEQNLNHDAMYWYRQDPGQGLRLIYYSQIVNDFQKGDIAEGYSVSREKKESFPLTVTSAQKNPTAFYLCASNYRATNEKLFFGSGTQLSVL.